A few counts support the clone carrying this T cell receptor beta chain. The data derive from a study of CD8+ T cells in alopecia areata. Sequencing used cDNA as its template, made by extracting RNA and reverse transcribing it. Sequenced by immunoSEQ multiplex PCR; TCRdb stores in-frame clones only, minus some. The sample lists about 82,000 clones; just over 50% were seen once. This clonotype was sampled from a human donor with alopecia areata. Sequencing was performed on NKG2D-high CD8+ T cells sorted from blood.

The CDR3 reads CASSKDPNDYEQYF. The CDR3, as DNA: TGTGCCAGCAGCAAAGATCCGAACGACTACGAGCAGTACTTC. J is TRBJ2-7 and V is TRBV21-1. TRBV21-1 is assigned pseudogene status. The CDR3 runs 14 residues.